This TCR beta chain was captured by sequencing in a study of low-dose radiotherapy and immunotherapy resistance in tumors. Study-wide context: Individuals in Cohort 2 had 1 Gy per fraction every two weeks, adding up to 13 Gy over 26 weeks.

Alpha- and beta-chain coverage of first-strand cDNA came from TRAV- and TRBV-specific primers. The TCRs were subjected to amplification over approximately 20 PCR cycles employing a constant-region primer in conjunction with a V-primer adapter. TCRdb called the reads again in MiXCR, with one record for every CDR3 protein. This sample has around 80,000 distinct CDR3 sequences, with 18% found just once. Time point given: before trial treatment. As their treatment, donors received nivolumab, ipilimumab, aspirin, low-dose cyclophosphamide and low-dose radiotherapy. Eligibility was restricted to patients presenting with advanced solid tumors that lacked tumor-infiltrating lymphocytes. Concerning this clonotype itself: A far larger clone is just one base off, so this is likely a read error.

CDR1 and CDR2 from the germline V gene are MNHEY and SVGAGI. The V and J ends lost 6 bases and 10 bases, in that order; junction bases with no gene match: 6. This CDR3 has 13 amino acids. The chain uses TRBV6-5 and TRBJ2-1; 10 bases fit TRBD2. The clonotype originates from a male donor with prostate cancer. Specimen: PBMCs, collected before treatment. The CDR3 reads CASRLGLAREQFF. In nucleotides, the CDR3 is TGTGCCAGCAGACTGGGACTAGCGAGGGAGCAGTTCTTC.